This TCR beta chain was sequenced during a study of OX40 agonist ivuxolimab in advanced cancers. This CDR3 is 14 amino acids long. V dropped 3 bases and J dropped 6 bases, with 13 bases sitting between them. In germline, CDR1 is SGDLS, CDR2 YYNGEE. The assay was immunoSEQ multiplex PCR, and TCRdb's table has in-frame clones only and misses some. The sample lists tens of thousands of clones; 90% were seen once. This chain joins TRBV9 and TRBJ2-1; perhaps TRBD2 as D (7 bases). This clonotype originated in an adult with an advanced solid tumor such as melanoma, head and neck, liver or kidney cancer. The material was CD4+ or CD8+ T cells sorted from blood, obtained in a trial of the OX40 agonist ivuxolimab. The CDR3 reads CASSEGGSGNEQFF. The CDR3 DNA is TGTGCCAGCAGCGAGGGGGGGAGTGGCAATGAGCAGTTCTTC.